This is a list of T cell receptor beta chains from one sample in a study of blood T cell repertoires in COVID-19. Assay: immunoSEQ multiplex PCR; the TCRdb copy retains only in-frame clones and omits some. The sample yields around 100,000 clones, approximately 80% seen once. What was sequenced was peripheral blood. These receptors were obtained from a human donor in a cohort sampled during active COVID-19. Both conserved end residues are part of each CDR3. The D gene is left open where the match is weak. Clone size is given for some rows only: seen once, a few or many times, or a class if the clone is expanded.

clone size | J gene | D gene | V gene | CDR3 protein | CDR3 DNA
- | TRBJ2-7 | TRBD2 | TRBV15 | CATSSGLAGTYEQYF | TGTGCCACCAGCAGTGGACTAGCGGGAACCTACGAGCAGTACTTC
- | TRBJ1-1 | TRBD1 | TRBV5-1 | CASSPAGQTNTEAFF | TGCGCCAGCAGCCCGGCGGGACAGACGAACACTGAAGCTTTCTTT
- | TRBJ1-2 | TRBD1 | TRBV19 | CATWTGGHGYTF | TGTGCTACTTGGACAGGGGGGCATGGCTACACCTTC
- | TRBJ1-2 | TRBD1 | TRBV28 | CASSWDSTTYGYTF | TGTGCCAGCAGTTGGGACAGCACCACCTATGGCTACACCTTC
- | TRBJ1-2 | - | TRBV5-1 | CASSFDSGPYGYTF | TGCGCCAGCAGCTTCGATTCAGGCCCCTATGGCTACACCTTC
- | TRBJ2-2 | TRBD1 | TRBV11-3 | CASSPGTANTGELFF | TGTGCCAGCAGCCCCGGGACAGCGAACACCGGGGAGCTGTTTTTT
- | TRBJ1-1 | - | TRBV5-1 | CASSASGEGNTEAFF | TGCGCCAGCAGCGCATCCGGGGAGGGGAACACTGAAGCTTTCTTT
- | TRBJ2-1 | - | TRBV18 | CASSPLEGAYNEQFF | TGTGCCAGCTCTCCGCTGGAGGGGGCTTACAATGAGCAGTTCTTC
- | TRBJ2-1 | TRBD2 | TRBV5-6 | CASSLRSSGVYNEQFF | TGTGCCAGCAGCTTGCGCTCTAGCGGGGTGTACAATGAGCAGTTCTTC
- | TRBJ1-6 | TRBD1 | TRBV5-6 | CASGTGHGSPLHF | TGTGCCAGCGGGACAGGGCATGGTTCACCCCTCCACTTT
- | TRBJ1-4 | TRBD1 | TRBV3-1/TRBV3-2 | CASSQPGGRIEKLFF | TGTGCCAGCAGCCAACCAGGGGGCAGGATTGAAAAACTGTTTTTT
- | TRBJ1-3 | - | TRBV5-1 | CASSLGASSGNTIYF | TGCGCCAGCAGCTTGGGGGCCAGCTCTGGAAACACCATATATTTT
- | TRBJ1-2 | - | TRBV20-1 | CSAGPDGYTF | TGCAGTGCGGGGCCCGATGGCTACACCTTC
- | TRBJ2-7 | - | TRBV6-5 | CASSSRDISYEQYF | TGTGCCAGCAGTTCCCGGGACATCTCCTACGAGCAGTACTTC
- | TRBJ2-5 | TRBD1 | TRBV5-1 | CASSLGSQGGIQETQYF | TGCGCCAGCAGCTTGGGTTCTCAAGGGGGCATCCAAGAGACCCAGTACTTC
- | TRBJ2-5 | TRBD2 | TRBV9 | CASSAWTSPKETQYF | TGTGCCAGCAGCGCTTGGACTAGCCCAAAAGAGACCCAGTACTTC
- | TRBJ1-1 | TRBD1 | TRBV28 | CASSLRQGGAFF | TGTGCCAGCAGCCTCAGACAGGGGGGTGCTTTCTTT
- | TRBJ2-1 | - | TRBV7-3 | CASSLTGSQEQFF | TGTGCCAGCAGCCTGACTGGTTCACAAGAGCAGTTCTTC
- | TRBJ2-5 | - | TRBV11-3 | CASPSGQYQETQYF | TGTGCCAGCCCGTCAGGACAGTACCAAGAGACCCAGTACTTC
- | TRBJ2-2 | - | TRBV19 | CASSQNNPNTGELFF | TGTGCCAGTAGTCAGAACAACCCGAACACCGGGGAGCTGTTTTTT
- | TRBJ2-5 | - | TRBV18 | CASSPRRGETQYF | TGTGCCAGCTCACCCCGTCGCGGGGAGACCCAGTACTTC
- | TRBJ2-3 | - | TRBV18 | CASSPPNTDTQYF | TGTGCCAGCTCACCACCTAACACAGATACGCAGTATTTT
- | TRBJ1-5 | - | TRBV10-2 | CASSSNSGGNQPQHF | TGCGCCAGCAGTTCTAACTCAGGGGGCAATCAGCCCCAGCATTTT
- | TRBJ2-1 | TRBD2 | TRBV5-1 | CASSERGGYNEQFF | TGCGCCAGCTCAGAGCGGGGGGGGTACAATGAGCAGTTCTTC
- | TRBJ1-2 | TRBD1 | TRBV19 | CASSPQGAGYGYTF | TGTGCCAGTAGCCCACAGGGGGCGGGCTATGGCTACACCTTC
- | TRBJ2-5 | - | TRBV19 | CASSISGQETQYF | TGTGCCAGTAGTATTAGCGGCCAAGAGACCCAGTACTTC
- | TRBJ1-1 | TRBD1 | TRBV2 | CASNRGTVNTEAFF | TGTGCCAGCAACAGGGGGACAGTGAACACTGAAGCTTTCTTT
- | TRBJ1-1 | - | TRBV5-4 | CASSGGGRTEAFF | TGTGCCAGCAGCGGCGGAGGACGGACTGAAGCTTTCTTT
once | TRBJ1-4 | TRBD1 | TRBV29-1 | CSVLRQGGNEKLFF | TGCAGCGTTCTCAGACAGGGTGGTAATGAAAAACTGTTTTTT
- | TRBJ1-1 | TRBD1 | TRBV5-1 | CASSSDRVDISEAFF | TGCGCCAGCAGCTCCGACAGGGTAGATATCTCTGAAGCTTTCTTT
- | TRBJ1-5 | - | TRBV15 | CATSRGSRVGSNQPQHF | TGTGCCACCAGCAGAGGATCCAGGGTGGGTAGCAATCAGCCCCAGCATTTT
- | TRBJ1-2 | - | TRBV28 | CASSRSQGHGYTF | TGTGCCAGCAGCCGATCCCAGGGGCACGGCTACACCTTC
once | TRBJ2-2 | - | TRBV5-1 | CASSPGASRRGELFF | TGCGCCAGCAGCCCCGGAGCGTCACGGCGGGGGGAGCTGTTTTTT
- | TRBJ2-5 | - | TRBV25-1 | CASSEYNGQETQYF | TGTGCCAGCAGTGAATATAACGGGCAAGAGACCCAGTACTTC
few | TRBJ2-2 | TRBD2 | TRBV5-4 | CASSLASGSRTGVPFF | TGTGCCAGCAGCTTGGCCAGCGGGAGCCGTACCGGGGTCCCGTTTTTT
- | TRBJ1-5 | TRBD1 | TRBV27 | CASRLDRGYNQPQHF | TGTGCCAGCAGATTGGACAGGGGATACAATCAGCCCCAGCATTTT
- | TRBJ2-2 | TRBD1 | TRBV25-1 | CASSGQGNTGELFF | TGTGCCAGCAGTGGACAGGGGAACACCGGGGAGCTGTTTTTT
- | TRBJ1-5 | - | TRBV3-1/TRBV3-2 | CASSHDNSNQPQHF | TGTGCCAGCAGCCATGACAATAGCAATCAGCCCCAGCATTTT
once | TRBJ2-2 | TRBD2 | TRBV27 | CASRDSSSGSRPTGELFF | TGTGCCAGCAGGGACAGTTCAAGCGGGAGTCGGCCCACCGGGGAGCTGTTTTTT
- | TRBJ2-5 | TRBD2 | TRBV6-5 | CASSFGLVGGQETQYF | TGTGCCAGCAGTTTCGGACTAGTAGGCGGCCAAGAGACCCAGTACTTC
- | TRBJ2-7 | TRBD1 | TRBV7-2 | CASSWTGTGSYEQYF | TGTGCCAGCAGCTGGACCGGGACAGGTTCCTACGAGCAGTACTTC
- | TRBJ1-1 | - | TRBV10-1 | CASSESPGNTEAFF | TGCGCCAGCAGTGAGTCGCCAGGGAACACTGAAGCTTTCTTT
- | TRBJ2-7 | - | TRBV5-1 | CASSLTQGTYEQYF | TGCGCCAGCAGCTTGACACAGGGAACCTACGAGCAGTACTTC
- | TRBJ1-4 | TRBD1 | TRBV6-2/TRBV6-3 | CASSYQTGEKLFF | TGTGCCAGCAGTTACCAGACAGGGGAAAAACTGTTTTTT
- | TRBJ1-4 | - | TRBV18 | CASSPPSPRGQAVGEKLFF | TGTGCCAGCTCACCACCGTCCCCCAGAGGACAAGCCGTAGGGGAAAAACTGTTTTTT
once | TRBJ1-5 | TRBD1 | TRBV6-5 | CATHDRGSNQPQHF | TGTGCCACTCATGACAGGGGGAGCAATCAGCCCCAGCATTTT
- | TRBJ2-2 | TRBD2 | TRBV7-3 | CASSLSGGSTGELFF | TGTGCCAGCAGCTTAAGCGGGGGGAGCACCGGGGAGCTGTTTTTT
- | TRBJ2-5 | TRBD2 | TRBV10-3 | CAISEGSGRAQETQYF | TGTGCCATCAGTGAGGGTAGCGGGAGGGCCCAAGAGACCCAGTACTTC
- | TRBJ1-1 | TRBD1 | TRBV11-2 | CASSKIRTGRLNTEAFF | TGTGCCAGCAGTAAAATAAGGACAGGCCGCTTGAACACTGAAGCTTTCTTT
- | TRBJ2-7 | TRBD1 | TRBV2 | CASGDRFSYEQYF | TGTGCCAGCGGGGACAGGTTTTCCTACGAGCAGTACTTC
- | TRBJ2-3 | - | TRBV19 | CASSITGETDTQYF | TGTGCCAGTAGTATTACGGGAGAGACAGATACGCAGTATTTT
- | TRBJ1-5 | TRBD1 | TRBV6-5 | CASSPGQGVNQPQHF | TGTGCCAGCAGCCCCGGACAGGGGGTCAATCAGCCCCAGCATTTT
- | TRBJ2-5 | TRBD2 | TRBV18 | CASSPPGTSDQETQYF | TGTGCCAGCTCACCTCCCGGGACTAGCGACCAAGAGACCCAGTACTTC
once | TRBJ2-3 | TRBD2 | TRBV10-3 | CAIRLTSGGVPSTDTQYF | TGTGCCATCAGGTTAACTAGCGGGGGAGTTCCTAGCACAGATACGCAGTATTTT
- | TRBJ2-1 | TRBD1 | TRBV27 | CASRGHEQFF | TGTGCCAGTAGGGGGCATGAGCAGTTCTTC
- | TRBJ2-2 | TRBD1 | TRBV5-4 | CASSYYRGTGELFF | TGTGCCAGCAGCTATTACAGGGGTACCGGGGAGCTGTTTTTT
- | TRBJ1-6 | TRBD1 | TRBV5-1 | CASSLGDRGNSPLHF | TGCGCCAGCAGCTTGGGGGACAGGGGAAATTCACCCCTCCACTTT
few | TRBJ2-7 | TRBD1 | TRBV7-2 | CASSLVQGQGGRFEQYF | TGTGCCAGCAGCTTAGTACAAGGACAGGGTGGACGGTTCGAGCAGTACTTC
- | TRBJ2-2 | - | TRBV19 | CASSFYRERRIGELFF | TGTGCCAGTAGTTTCTACAGGGAGAGGAGGATCGGGGAGCTGTTTTTT
once | TRBJ1-6 | - | TRBV6-5 | CASSRLGSDNSPLHF | TGTGCCAGCAGTCGACTCGGGTCCGATAATTCACCCCTCCACTTT